This paragraph reports one T cell receptor beta chain. No antigen is known for it. This entry comes from a study of blood T cell dynamics during melanoma immunotherapy. Background on the study: Metastatic melanoma patients received first-line pembrolizumab or nivolumab plus ipilimumab. Overall study results and limits: Clones driving repertoire changes may be melanoma-specific or general immune activation.

Per germline, CDR1 SGHVS and CDR2 FQNEAQ. The CDR3 runs to 15 residues. Trimming at V came to 8 bases and at J to 6 bases, leaving 9 bases not matched to a gene. Time point indicated: pre-treatment baseline. At 12 weeks after first infusion, RECIST 1.1 defined response for most patients. Patients with prior systemic cancer treatment, concomitant immunosuppressants, or other active malignancies were excluded. Repertoires were generated with immunoSEQ multiplex PCR, while TCRdb's copy carries only in-frame clones and drops some. The sample lists about 24,000 clones; approximately 90% were seen once. The source material was blood, sampled from a patient treated with checkpoint blockade. The TCR sequence derives from a human donor with melanoma. The chain joins TRBV7-8 to TRBJ2-2, with TRBD2 identical over 10 bases. The CDR3: CASFSGRALAGELFF. CDR3 bases: TGTGCCAGCTTCAGCGGGAGGGCCTTGGCCGGGGAGCTGTTTTTT.